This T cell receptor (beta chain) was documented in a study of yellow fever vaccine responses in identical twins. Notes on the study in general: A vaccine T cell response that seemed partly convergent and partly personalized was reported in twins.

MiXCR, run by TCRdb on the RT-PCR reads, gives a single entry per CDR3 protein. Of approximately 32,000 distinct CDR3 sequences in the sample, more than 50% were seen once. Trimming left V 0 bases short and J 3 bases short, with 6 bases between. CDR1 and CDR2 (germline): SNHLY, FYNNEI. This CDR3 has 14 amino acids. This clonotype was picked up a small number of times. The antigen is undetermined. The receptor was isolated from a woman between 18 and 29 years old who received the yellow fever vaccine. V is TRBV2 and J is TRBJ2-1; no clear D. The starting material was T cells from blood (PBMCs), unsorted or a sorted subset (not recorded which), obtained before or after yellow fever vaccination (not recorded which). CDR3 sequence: CASSEARDYNEQFF. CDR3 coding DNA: TGTGCCAGCAGTGAAGCAAGGGACTACAATGAGCAGTTCTTC.